These 13 T cell receptor beta chains were all obtained from the same sample, sequenced in a study of cytomegalovirus exposure and HLA in healthy donors. 13 Jbeta primers and 60 Vbeta primers were used for the PCR. Repertoires were generated with immunoSEQ multiplex PCR, while TCRdb's copy carries only in-frame clones and drops some. The data contain roughly 79,000 clones, 74% of them singletons. Material: PBMCs. Receptor source: a woman aged 50 to 60 in good health and CMV-seropositive.

J is TRBJ1-2 and V is TRBV28, with D perhaps TRBD1 (6 bases). The germline V gene has CDR1 MDHEN and CDR2 SYDVKM. The V gene lost 3 bases and the J gene lost 5 bases, with 13 bases spanning the gap. The CDR3 loop spans 14 amino acids. In nucleotides, the CDR3 is TGTGCCAGCAGTTTTGCAGGGGTCCCTTATGGCTACACCTTC. Translating it yields CASSFAGVPYGYTF.

CDR3 residues: CASSSGTQETQYF. The CDR3, as DNA: TGTGCCAGCAGCTCCGGGACACAAGAGACCCAGTACTTC. The V gene is TRBV11-2, the J gene TRBJ2-5, with a possible D match to TRBD1 (6 bases). V lost 4 bases and J lost 2, with 8 bases in between. The CDR3 is 13 residues long. Germline V gives CDR1 SGHAT, CDR2 FQNNGV.

This rearrangement joins TRBV30 to TRBJ1-5; unclear D gene. V gave up 0 bases and J gave up 4 bases, with 7 bases separating them. The CDR3 consists of 13 residues. Germline CDR1 reads GTSNPN; CDR2 reads SVGIG (reference sequence). CDR3 DNA sequence: TGTGCCTGGAGTGTACAAGAAAATCAGCCCCAGCATTTT. Protein product: CAWSVQENQPQHF.

The chain uses TRBV6-1 and TRBJ1-1, with D tentatively TRBD1 (5 bases). V dropped 1 base and J dropped 6 bases, with 12 bases sitting between them. This CDR3 is built from 14 residues. Germline V gene data show CDR1 as MNHNS and CDR2 as SASEGT. In nucleotides, the CDR3 is TGTGCCAGCAGTGAAGGACCGACCAGGGCTGAAGCTTTCTTT. Protein sequence: CASSEGPTRAEAFF.

This chain uses TRBV29-1 with TRBJ2-7; tentatively, D is TRBD2 (5 bases). CDR1 and CDR2 from the germline V gene are SQVTM and ANQGSEA. Trimming cost V 4 bases and J 1 base, with 14 bases left between them. There are 14 residues in the CDR3. CDR3 amino acids: CSVVEADFSYEQYF. DNA of the CDR3: TGCAGCGTTGTGGAGGCAGACTTTTCCTACGAGCAGTACTTC.

The chain carries TRBV10-1 and TRBJ2-2; the D is unclear. V shed 6 bases and J shed 2 bases, with 4 bases lying between them. CDR3 length: 12 amino acids. From germline, CDR1 is WNHNN and CDR2 SYGVQD (reference sequence). The CDR3 region has the DNA TGCGCCAGCAGCTCTAACACCGGGGAGCTGTTTTTT. Translating gives CASSSNTGELFF.

The rearrangement uses TRBV7-9 and TRBJ1-2; tentatively, D is TRBD1 (5 bases). V lost 5 bases to trimming and J lost 4 bases, with 17 bases between them. There are 15 residues in the CDR3. Germline V gene lookup returns CDR1 SEHNR and CDR2 FQNEAQ (reference sequence). The CDR3 loop reads CASSRTDTGPYGYTF. Here the CDR3 DNA reads TGTGCCAGCAGCAGAACGGACACCGGCCCCTATGGCTACACCTTC. The whole variable domain, filled in from reference TRBV7-9 and TRBJ1-2, reads DTGVSQNPRHKITKRGQNVTFRCDPISEHNRLYWYRQTLGQGPEFLTYFQNEAQLEKSRLLSDRFSAERPKGSFSTLEIQRTEQGDSAMYLCASSRTDTGPYGYTFGSGTRLTVV.

This clone was seen a single time. CDR3 sequence (DNA): TGTGCCAGCAGCTTACCCAGGGCCTACACCGGGGAGCTGTTTTTT. Protein sequence: CASSLPRAYTGELFF. The chain is built from TRBV11-3 and TRBJ2-2; perhaps TRBD1 as D (5 bases). Germline V CDR1 and CDR2: SGHNT, YENEEA. The CDR3 has 15 amino acids. V was trimmed by 2 bases and J by 3 bases, leaving 10 bases between them.

The chain recombines TRBV9 with TRBJ2-2; D not certain. Deletions cut 0 bases from V and 2 bases from J, with 8 bases between. Germline CDR1 is SGDLS and CDR2 is YYNGEE. The CDR3 is 15 residues long. DNA for the CDR3: TGTGCCAGCAGCGTAGGACTGCTAAACACCGGGGAGCTGTTTTTT. It codes for CASSVGLLNTGELFF.

This rearrangement joins TRBV6-5 to TRBJ2-6; the D is unclear. CDR1 and CDR2 (germline): MNHEY, SVGAGI. The CDR3 runs 16 residues. V was clipped by 0 bases and J by 0 bases, with 6 bases between them. CDR3 coding DNA: TGTGCCAGCAGTTACTCTTCGAGCTCTGGGGCCAACGTCCTGACTTTC. This sequence encodes CASSYSSSSGANVLTF.

The V gene is TRBV28, the J gene TRBJ2-7, with D perhaps matching TRBD1 (6 bases). The CDR3 totals 14 residues. Germline CDR1 reads MDHEN; CDR2 reads SYDVKM. Deletions cut 5 bases from V and 0 bases from J, with 11 bases between. DNA of the CDR3: TGTGCCAGCAGTCAACAGGGTCTCTCCTACGAGCAGTACTTC. It is translated as CASSQQGLSYEQYF.

This clone was seen a few times. The chain combines TRBV29-1 with TRBJ2-5, with D maybe TRBD2 (5 bases). The V and J ends lost 7 bases and 5 bases respectively, with 11 bases between them. This CDR3 contains 11 residues. Germline CDR1 and CDR2: SQVTM and ANQGSEA. In DNA, the CDR3 is TGCAGCGCCCTGACGGGGGAGACCCAGTACTTC. It translates to CSALTGETQYF. The full variable domain, with the rest looked up from reference TRBV29-1 and TRBJ2-5, is SAVISQKPSRDICQRGTSLTIQCQVDSQVTMMFWYRQQPGQSLTLIATANQGSEATYESGFVIDKFPISRPNLTFSTLTVSNMSPEDSSIYLCSALTGETQYFGPGTRLLVL.

The chain links TRBV19 to TRBJ2-3; 7 bases are a match to TRBD2. Looked up from germline, CDR1 is LNHDA and CDR2 is SQIVND (reference sequence). The ends lost 0 bases at V and 2 bases at J; junction bases unmatched: 5. The CDR3 is 16 residues long. This CDR3 reads CASSIDGGSNTDTQYF. In DNA, the CDR3 is TGTGCCAGTAGTATAGACGGCGGGAGTAACACAGATACGCAGTATTTT.